This TCR beta chain was captured in a study of blood T cell repertoires in COVID-19. This CDR3 region has 17 residues. From germline, CDR1 is MDHEN and CDR2 SYDVKM. V lost 4 bases, J lost 2 bases, and 11 bases stayed unmatched. The assay was immunoSEQ multiplex PCR, and TCRdb's table has in-frame clones only and misses some. The profile shows some 390,000 clones, around 87% of them singletons. Material for sequencing was peripheral blood. The gene calls are TRBV28 and TRBJ1-5; 7 nucleotides line up with TRBD1. This clonotype was obtained from a woman in her sixties or seventies with COVID-19, enrolled during active disease. The CDR3 coding sequence is TGTGCCAGCAGTTGGAGGACAGGAGAGGGTGGCAATCAGCCCCAGCATTTT. It translates to CASSWRTGEGGNQPQHF.